This is a list of T cell receptor beta chains from one sample in a study of cytomegalovirus exposure and HLA in healthy donors. TCRdb keeps only in-frame clones here, not all; method: immunoSEQ multiplex PCR. The table records 150,000 or so clones, around 75% of them present only once. Sequencing input: PBMCs. Source of these receptors: a woman in her forties in good health and CMV-seropositive. The CDR3 runs from the conserved cysteine through the conserved F or W. The order of the fields is D gene, V gene, J gene, clone size, CDR3 DNA, CDR3 protein. D genes are given only for firm matches. Clone size appears in some rows only: once, few, many, or a class for an expanded clone.

>-|TRBV19|TRBJ2-6|-
TGTGCCAGTAGTCCCGGCTCTGGGGCCAACGTCCTGACTTTC
CASSPGSGANVLTF
>TRBD2|TRBV28|TRBJ2-7|once
TGTGCCAGCACCCCAGTCGGGGGGGCGCATGAGCAGTACTTC
CASTPVGGAHEQYF
>TRBD1|TRBV19|TRBJ1-5|-
TGTGCCAGTAGTCTACGGACAGGGGGGCCCAATCAGCCCCAGCATTTT
CASSLRTGGPNQPQHF
>-|TRBV6-6|TRBJ2-2|-
TGTGCCAGCAGCCCCCCCCCTCTCTATACCGGGGAGCTGTTTTTT
CASSPPPLYTGELFF
>-|TRBV21-1|TRBJ2-5|-
TGTGCCAGCAGCGATTCAGGGAGGTACCAAGAGACCCAGTACTTC
CASSDSGRYQETQYF
>-|TRBV5-1|TRBJ2-1|-
TGCGCCAGCAGCCCCGCCAGGGGCTCCTACAATGAGCAGTTCTTC
CASSPARGSYNEQFF
>TRBD1|TRBV18|TRBJ2-6|medium-sized
TGTGCCAGCTCCCCTAAACGGACAGGGATCCCTGGGGCCAACGTCCTGACTTTC
CASSPKRTGIPGANVLTF
>TRBD2|TRBV19|TRBJ2-1|-
TGTGCCAGTAGTCCCGGGACTAGCGGAGACAATGAGCAGTTCTTC
CASSPGTSGDNEQFF
>TRBD1|TRBV5-4|TRBJ2-2|few
TGTGCCAGCAGCTTCTTCGGGACAGGGTATAAAGGGGGGGAGCTGTTTTTT
CASSFFGTGYKGGELFF
>TRBD1|TRBV23-1|TRBJ1-2|-
TGCGCCAGCAGTCAATTCCCACCCCCGGGACAGACTATCTATGGCTACACCTTC
CASSQFPPPGQTIYGYTF
>-|TRBV16|TRBJ1-2|-
TGTGCCAGCAGCCAATCACGGGAGAAGATTGGCTACACCTTC
CASSQSREKIGYTF
>-|TRBV28|TRBJ1-2|-
TGTGCCAGCAGAAGACAGCCTAACTATGGCTACACCTTC
CASRRQPNYGYTF
>TRBD2|TRBV29-1|TRBJ2-2|-
TGCAGCGTTGTGAATAGCGGGAGGGAAAACACCGGGGAGCTGTTTTTT
CSVVNSGRENTGELFF
>TRBD1|TRBV6-1|TRBJ1-5|few
TGTGCCAGCAGGAGGGACAGGGGCACCAATCAGCCCCAGCATTTT
CASRRDRGTNQPQHF
>TRBD1|TRBV5-1|TRBJ2-1|-
TGCGCCAGCAGCTTGGAGGGGGCAAACCACAATGAGCAGTTCTTC
CASSLEGANHNEQFF
>TRBD2|TRBV5-1|TRBJ2-1|-
TGCGCCAGCAGCCCGGGACTAGCGGGAGCCAATGAGCAGTTCTTC
CASSPGLAGANEQFF
>-|TRBV5-8|TRBJ2-7|-
TGTGCCAGCAGTAACTTCGAGCAGTACTTC
CASSNFEQYF
>TRBD1|TRBV5-8|TRBJ2-1|-
TGTGCCAGCAGCTTTCAGGGGGCTAGGGAGCAGTTCTTC
CASSFQGAREQFF
>-|TRBV4-1|TRBJ2-7|-
TGCGCCAGCAGCCTGCTCGAGGAGGGCTACGAGCAGTACTTC
CASSLLEEGYEQYF
>TRBD1|TRBV10-3|TRBJ2-3|few
TGTGCCATCAGGGACAGGGAGAAGTCTGATACGCAGTATTTT
CAIRDREKSDTQYF
>TRBD1|TRBV27|TRBJ2-5|-
TGTGCCAGCGGGCTGTCAGGGGGAGAGACCCAGTACTTC
CASGLSGGETQYF
>-|TRBV28|TRBJ1-1|-
TGTGCCAGCAGACGAACTCGACAGGAGAAAGCTTTCTTT
CASRRTRQEKAFF
>TRBD1|TRBV5-1|TRBJ1-1|-
TGCGCCAGCAGCCGTACCTTTACGACAGGGGACAACACTGAAGCTTTCTTT
CASSRTFTTGDNTEAFF
>TRBD1|TRBV28|TRBJ1-2|few
TGTGCCAGCAGTTTGGGACAGCCCCAATACTATGGCTACACCTTC
CASSLGQPQYYGYTF
>TRBD1|TRBV15|TRBJ1-4|-
TGTGCCACCAGCAGCGGGACAGGGTCGGGTGAAAAACTGTTTTTT
CATSSGTGSGEKLFF
>TRBD1|TRBV29-1|TRBJ1-1|once
TGCAGCGCCCCCAGGGGGCTGGGCACTGAAGCTTTCTTT
CSAPRGLGTEAFF
>TRBD2|TRBV6-1|TRBJ2-7|-
TGTGCCAGCGGTAGCGGGAGGGGAAGATACGAGCAGTACTTC
CASGSGRGRYEQYF
>TRBD1|TRBV18|TRBJ2-7|-
TGTGCCAGCTCACCCACCCCGGGACAGGAAAACGAGCAGTACTTC
CASSPTPGQENEQYF
>TRBD1|TRBV6-5|TRBJ2-1|-
TGTGCCAGCAGTTACGGGACAGGGGACAATGAGCAGTTCTTC
CASSYGTGDNEQFF
>-|TRBV5-1|TRBJ2-5|-
TGCGCCAGCAGCTTGGCTCAGAGGGTGGAGACCCAGTACTTC
CASSLAQRVETQYF
>TRBD1|TRBV6-5|TRBJ2-7|-
TGTGCCAGCAGTTACCGCAGGGGGTACTACGAGCAGTACTTC
CASSYRRGYYEQYF
>TRBD1|TRBV6-1|TRBJ1-5|-
TGTGCCAGCAGTGATCACAGGGGTCAGCCCCAGCATTTT
CASSDHRGQPQHF
>TRBD2|TRBV7-3|TRBJ2-7|few
TGTGCCAGCAGCATTACTAGCGGGGGGGTCTACGAGCAGTACTTC
CASSITSGGVYEQYF
>TRBD1|TRBV7-9|TRBJ2-7|-
TGTGCCAGCAGCTATGGGACAGGGGGGAGCGAGCAGTACTTC
CASSYGTGGSEQYF